The clone carrying this T cell receptor (beta chain) was detected many times. Antigen specificity is unknown. The CDR3 totals 17 residues. V was trimmed by 5 bases and J by 0 bases, leaving 17 bases between them. The germline V gene has CDR1 SGHAT and CDR2 FQNNGV. The entry originates in a study of early T cells in non-severe SARS-CoV-2 infection. The study's findings and limits: Sequences matched to VDJdb favored anti-spike CD8 responses, while private and CD4 specificities were missed.

Molecules of cDNA were individually given unique molecular identifiers that were attached to them. TCRdb called the 5' RACE reads again in MiXCR, with one record for every CDR3 protein. Of about 39,000 distinct CDR3 sequences detected, about 4% appear once; the ten largest clones hold just over 3%. This receptor was taken from an adult who was a healthcare worker with PCR-confirmed SARS-CoV-2 infection or an uninfected control (not recorded which). The sample was whole blood. This chain joins TRBV11-2 and TRBJ2-1, with D possibly matching TRBD1 (7 bases). The CDR3 DNA reads as TGTGCCAGCAGCCCCGTACAGGGGAGGCTCTCCTACAATGAGCAGTTCTTC. Translating it yields CASSPVQGRLSYNEQFF.